Listed below are T cell receptor beta chains from one sample, sequenced in a study of control samples from healthy donors and cancer patients. Only in-frame clones appear in the TCRdb table, and some are missing; sequencing was by immunoSEQ multiplex PCR. In the table there are 60,000 to 85,000 clones, almost 95% of which are singletons. What was sequenced was blood. The origin of the receptors is a woman between 55 and 75 years old in good health. Both conserved end residues are part of each CDR3. The order of the fields is clone size, D gene, J gene, CDR3 length, V gene, CDR3 DNA, CDR3 protein. A D gene is named only where the DNA matches it firmly. Size is omitted from some rows. Given values are once, few, many or a class for expanded clones.

size: .; D: .; J: TRBJ1-1; length: 12; V: TRBV28; DNA: TGTGCCACCGGTCGCTCCGACACTGAAGCTTTCTTT; CDR3: CATGRSDTEAFF
size: .; D: .; J: TRBJ2-3; length: 16; V: TRBV3-1/TRBV3-2; DNA: TGTGCCAGCAGCCAAAATACCCACTCCGTGGGGGATACGCAGTATTTT; CDR3: CASSQNTHSVGDTQYF
size: .; D: .; J: TRBJ2-3; length: 12; V: TRBV18; DNA: TGTGCCAGCTCACAGTTCACAGATACGCAGTATTTT; CDR3: CASSQFTDTQYF
size: .; D: .; J: TRBJ1-6; length: 15; V: TRBV3-1/TRBV3-2; DNA: TGTGCCAGCAGCAATGGGGGGGCTCGTAATTCACCCCTCCACTTT; CDR3: CASSNGGARNSPLHF
size: once; D: .; J: TRBJ2-7; length: 14; V: TRBV23-1; DNA: TGCGCCAGCAGTCAATACACCTTCTCCTACGAGCAGTACTTC; CDR3: CASSQYTFSYEQYF
size: .; D: TRBD2; J: TRBJ2-2; length: 16; V: TRBV7-2; DNA: TGTGCCAGCAGCTTAGGCCCAACTAGCGCGACGGGGGAGCTGTTTTTT; CDR3: CASSLGPTSATGELFF
size: .; D: .; J: TRBJ2-2; length: 13; V: TRBV25-1; DNA: TGTGCCAGCAGTGCACGGAACGGCCGGGAGCTGTTTTTT; CDR3: CASSARNGRELFF
size: .; D: TRBD1; J: TRBJ1-1; length: 14; V: TRBV6-2/TRBV6-3; DNA: TGTGCCAGCAGTTACTCGACGAGGGGGCAGTTCGCTTTCTTT; CDR3: CASSYSTRGQFAFF
size: .; D: .; J: TRBJ1-6; length: 17; V: TRBV4-2; DNA: TGTGCCAGCAGCCAAGAAGGTGCAGGGGCTGCTAATTCACCCCTCCACTTT; CDR3: CASSQEGAGAANSPLHF
size: .; D: .; J: TRBJ1-2; length: 13; V: TRBV28; DNA: TGTGCCAGCAGTTTGAGTTATAACTATGGCTACACCTTC; CDR3: CASSLSYNYGYTF